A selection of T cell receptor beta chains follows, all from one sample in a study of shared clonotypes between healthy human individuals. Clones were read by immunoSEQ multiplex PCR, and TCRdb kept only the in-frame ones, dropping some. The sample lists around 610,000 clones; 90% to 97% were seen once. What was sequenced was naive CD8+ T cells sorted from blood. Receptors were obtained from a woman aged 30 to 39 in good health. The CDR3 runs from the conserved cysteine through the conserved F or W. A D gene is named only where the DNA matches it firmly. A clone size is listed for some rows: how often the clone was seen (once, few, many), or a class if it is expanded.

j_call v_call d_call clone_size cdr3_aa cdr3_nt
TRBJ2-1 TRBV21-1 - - CASSKGGVDRALRVLCNEQFF TGTGCCAGCAGCAAAGGGGGCGTGGACAGGGCACTTCGGGTCTTATGCAATGAGCAGTTCTTC
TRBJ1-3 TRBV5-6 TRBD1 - CASSETGARNTIYF TGTGCCAGCAGCGAGACAGGGGCTAGAAACACCATATATTTT
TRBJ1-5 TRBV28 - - CATLRVLGDQPQHF TGTGCCACTCTAAGGGTTTTAGGGGATCAGCCCCAGCATTTT
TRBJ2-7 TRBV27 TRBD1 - CASSLFMGQGPNEQYF TGTGCCAGCAGTTTATTTATGGGACAGGGACCCAACGAGCAGTACTTC
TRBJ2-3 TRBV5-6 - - CASSPDRFGGDTQYF TGTGCCAGCAGCCCTGACAGGTTCGGGGGGGATACGCAGTATTTT
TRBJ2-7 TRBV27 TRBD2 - CASSSGLAGPYEQYF TGTGCCAGCAGTTCAGGACTAGCGGGTCCCTACGAGCAGTACTTC
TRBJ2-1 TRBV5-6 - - CASSLDWSEQFF TGTGCCAGCAGCTTGGATTGGAGTGAGCAGTTCTTC
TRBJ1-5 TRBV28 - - CASVGGGNQPQHF TGTGCCAGCGTTGGAGGGGGGAATCAGCCCCAGCATTTT
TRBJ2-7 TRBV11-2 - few CASSLTSDEQYF TGTGCCAGCAGCTTAACATCGGACGAGCAGTACTTC
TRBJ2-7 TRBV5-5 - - CASSLTYEQYF TGTGCCAGCAGCTTAACCTACGAGCAGTACTTC
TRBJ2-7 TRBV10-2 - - CASSGQSYYEQYF TGCGCCAGCAGTGGTCAGAGTTACTACGAGCAGTACTTC
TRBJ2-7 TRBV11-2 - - CASSLERGYEQYF TGTGCCAGCAGCTTAGAGAGGGGATACGAGCAGTACTTC
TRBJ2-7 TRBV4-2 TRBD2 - CASSEGTSEAYEQYF TGTGCCAGCAGCGAAGGGACTAGCGAGGCCTACGAGCAGTACTTC
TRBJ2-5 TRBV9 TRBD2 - CASNLAGGPQGETQYF TGTGCCAGCAATCTAGCGGGAGGGCCACAGGGAGAGACCCAGTACTTC
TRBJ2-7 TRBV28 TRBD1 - CASSTTDRGSYEQYF TGTGCCAGCAGTACGACGGACAGGGGATCCTACGAGCAGTACTTC
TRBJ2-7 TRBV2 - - CASSAPEGREQYF TGTGCCAGCAGTGCGCCCGAAGGTCGCGAGCAGTACTTC
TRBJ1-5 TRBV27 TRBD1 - CASSLLGQGYDQPQHF TGTGCCAGCAGTTTGTTGGGACAGGGGTATGATCAGCCCCAGCATTTT
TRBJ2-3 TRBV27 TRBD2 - CASSLLPGTSGRFADTQYF TGTGCCAGCAGTTTACTCCCTGGGACTAGCGGGAGGTTCGCAGATACGCAGTATTTT
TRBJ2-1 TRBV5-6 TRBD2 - CASNPGLAGSNEQFF TGTGCCAGCAACCCCGGACTAGCGGGATCAAATGAGCAGTTCTTC
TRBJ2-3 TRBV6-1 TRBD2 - CASSEARGRPTQYF TGTGCCAGCAGTGAAGCGCGGGGGAGGCCTACGCAGTATTTT
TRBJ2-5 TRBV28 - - CASIPGQNQETQYF TGTGCCAGCATCCCAGGGCAGAACCAAGAGACCCAGTACTTC
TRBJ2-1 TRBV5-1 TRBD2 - CASSFGSGNLSYNEQFF TGCGCCAGCAGCTTTGGTAGCGGGAATCTATCTTACAATGAGCAGTTCTTC
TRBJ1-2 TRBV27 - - CASGREGIVAGYTF TGTGCCAGCGGACGGGAGGGCATAGTTGCGGGCTACACCTTC
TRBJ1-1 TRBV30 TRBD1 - CAWSPPRRQGNTEAFF TGTGCCTGGAGTCCCCCCCGGAGACAGGGTAACACTGAAGCTTTCTTT
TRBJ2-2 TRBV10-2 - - CASSDITGELFF TGCGCCAGCAGTGATATTACCGGGGAGCTGTTTTTT
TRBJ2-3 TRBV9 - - CASSVRVQGTDTQYF TGTGCCAGCAGCGTACGGGTTCAGGGAACGGATACGCAGTATTTT
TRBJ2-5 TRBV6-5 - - CASSYGAGEETQYF TGTGCCAGCAGTTACGGGGCAGGGGAAGAGACCCAGTACTTC
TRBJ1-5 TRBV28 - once CASSQNRVSNQPQHF TGTGCCAGCAGTCAAAACAGGGTTAGCAATCAGCCCCAGCATTTT
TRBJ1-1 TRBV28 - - CASTSFGRETEAFF TGTGCCAGCACCTCTTTTGGAAGGGAGACTGAAGCTTTCTTT
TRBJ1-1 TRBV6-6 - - CASSPASGTRGTEAFF TGTGCCAGCAGTCCCGCGTCCGGGACACGTGGCACTGAAGCTTTCTTT
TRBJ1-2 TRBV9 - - CASSVGDTVYGYTF TGTGCCAGCAGCGTGGGGGACACCGTCTATGGCTACACCTTC
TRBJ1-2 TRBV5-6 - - CASSFLGSDYGYTF TGTGCCAGCAGCTTTCTTGGGTCCGACTATGGCTACACCTTC
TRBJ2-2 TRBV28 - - CASSLYSGDTGELFF TGTGCCAGCAGTTTATACTCAGGGGACACCGGGGAGCTGTTTTTT